The rows below give T cell receptor beta chains drawn from one sample of a study of cytomegalovirus exposure and HLA in healthy donors. The method was immunoSEQ multiplex PCR; TCRdb's version includes in-frame clones alone and lacks a portion of them. Counted here are about 190,000 clones, approximately 84% occurring once; the ten biggest clones make up approximately 7%. Sequencing was carried out using PBMCs. All receptors come from a man younger than 30 in good health and CMV-seropositive. CDR3s include the opening cysteine and the closing phenylalanine or tryptophan. The D gene is left open where the match is weak. Clone size, where shown, is once, few, many, or a class for clones that have expanded.

CDR3nt | CDR3aa | abundance | j_gene | d_gene | len | v_gene
TGTGCCAGCAGCTCACGGGACAGGGCCACCGCCGACACAGATACGCAGTATTTT | CASSSRDRATADTDTQYF | once | TRBJ2-3 | TRBD1 | 18 | TRBV9
TGTGCCAGCTCACCGTCCGGGACAGCAGCTAACTATGGCTACACCTTC | CASSPSGTAANYGYTF | . | TRBJ1-2 | TRBD1 | 16 | TRBV18
TGTGCCAGCAGCTTGGCACGACTAGTTAGCTCCTACAATGAGCAGTTCTTC | CASSLARLVSSYNEQFF | . | TRBJ2-1 | . | 17 | TRBV5-6
TGTGCCAGCAGCTTGGGGACTGATGGGACAGATACGCAGTATTTT | CASSLGTDGTDTQYF | . | TRBJ2-3 | . | 15 | TRBV5-6
TGCAGCGTCGGACAAGCTAGCAATCAGCCCCAGCATTTT | CSVGQASNQPQHF | . | TRBJ1-5 | . | 13 | TRBV29-1
TGTGCCAGCAGCCCCAGGGGTGGCAATCAGCCCCAGCATTTT | CASSPRGGNQPQHF | . | TRBJ1-5 | . | 14 | TRBV27
TGTGCCAGCAGTCCCCCCGGGGTGGGAGGGGTGGGAAATGAGCAGTTCTTC | CASSPPGVGGVGNEQFF | . | TRBJ2-1 | TRBD2 | 17 | TRBV28
TGTGCCAGCAGCTTACGTACGGGGGGCGCAATCGGGGAGCTGTTTTTT | CASSLRTGGAIGELFF | . | TRBJ2-2 | . | 16 | TRBV11-1
TGTGCCACCAGCAGAGCCCAGGGTTACTACGAGCAGTACTTC | CATSRAQGYYEQYF | once | TRBJ2-7 | . | 14 | TRBV15
TGTGCCAGCAGCGTAGCGGACGGCACGGGACTCTCTGGAAACACCATATATTTT | CASSVADGTGLSGNTIYF | many | TRBJ1-3 | . | 18 | TRBV9
TGTGCCAGCGGGGTCGGGGGAGAGACCCAGTACTTC | CASGVGGETQYF | many | TRBJ2-5 | . | 12 | TRBV7-2
TGTGCCAGCTCGCCGACTAGCGGGAGCTACGAGCAGTACTTC | CASSPTSGSYEQYF | . | TRBJ2-7 | TRBD2 | 14 | TRBV18
TGCGCCAGCAGTTCTAGCGGGGCCGGGGAGCTGTTTTTT | CASSSSGAGELFF | few | TRBJ2-2 | TRBD2 | 13 | TRBV10-2
TGTGCCTCCCCTCTTGACAGGGGGCTCGGTCAGCCCCAGCATTTT | CASPLDRGLGQPQHF | . | TRBJ1-5 | TRBD1 | 15 | TRBV7-9
TGTGCCAGCAGCTTGGGACAGGGGGAGTTCTTC | CASSLGQGEFF | . | TRBJ2-1 | TRBD1 | 11 | TRBV5-5
TGTGCCAGCAGCTTAGGCCCAATAGCGAACACCGGGGAGCTGTTTTTT | CASSLGPIANTGELFF | . | TRBJ2-2 | . | 16 | TRBV7-2
TGTGCCAGCAGTCCGTATCGCCGGCCACAGACGGGGTACTCCGGGGAGCTGTTTTTT | CASSPYRRPQTGYSGELFF | . | TRBJ2-2 | . | 19 | TRBV28
TGTGCCTGGAGTGTACATAGGTCGGAGGTCGAGCAGTACTTC | CAWSVHRSEVEQYF | . | TRBJ2-7 | . | 14 | TRBV30
TGTGCCATCTCCCGGGACATGATCGGGGAGCTGTTTTTT | CAISRDMIGELFF | few | TRBJ2-2 | . | 13 | TRBV19
TGTGCCACCAGCAGAGAGCCACCAGGGGGCCGACAGCTTTACGAGCAGTACTTC | CATSREPPGGRQLYEQYF | . | TRBJ2-7 | TRBD1 | 18 | TRBV15
TGTGCCAGCAGCCAAGAAGCCACCACAGTTACTGGAAACACCATATATTTT | CASSQEATTVTGNTIYF | . | TRBJ1-3 | . | 17 | TRBV4-2
TGCAGCGGCGTCCGGGACAGGGGGGGGTACGAGCAGTACTTC | CSGVRDRGGYEQYF | . | TRBJ2-7 | TRBD1 | 14 | TRBV29-1
TGTGCCACCAGCCCGGGACAGGGAGAATTCAACGGCTACACCTTC | CATSPGQGEFNGYTF | . | TRBJ1-2 | TRBD1 | 15 | TRBV15
TGTGCCAGCAGCGCGAGAAAGGGGTCTCATGGCTACACCTTC | CASSARKGSHGYTF | . | TRBJ1-2 | . | 14 | TRBV9
TGTGCCAGCAGCCCCCTCTCCCCTAGCGGGAAAGGTTACGAGCAGTACTTC | CASSPLSPSGKGYEQYF | . | TRBJ2-7 | TRBD2 | 17 | TRBV2
TGTGCCAGCAGTTACTCCGGCGGGAGCGGGTACGAGCAGTACTTC | CASSYSGGSGYEQYF | . | TRBJ2-7 | TRBD2 | 15 | TRBV6-5
TGTGCCAGTAGTCTCGAAGCGGGAGTCGGTGAGCAGTTCTTC | CASSLEAGVGEQFF | . | TRBJ2-1 | TRBD2 | 14 | TRBV19
TGTGCCAGCAGTTTATTCACCGGACTAGCGGAGCACAATGAGCAGTTCTTC | CASSLFTGLAEHNEQFF | . | TRBJ2-1 | TRBD2 | 17 | TRBV27
TGCGCCAGCAGCTTGGAAATGAGGGTTCAGGATACGCAGTATTTT | CASSLEMRVQDTQYF | . | TRBJ2-3 | . | 15 | TRBV5-1
TGTGCCAGCAGCCAAGAAGTGGGGCTAGCGGGACGTCGGGACATTCAGTACTTC | CASSQEVGLAGRRDIQYF | once | TRBJ2-4 | TRBD2 | 18 | TRBV14
TGCAGTGCTAGCGGGAATGAAAAACTGTTTTTT | CSASGNEKLFF | . | TRBJ1-4 | . | 11 | TRBV20-1
TGTGCCAGCAGTTCCGGGGGGCCTCAGCCCCAGCATTTT | CASSSGGPQPQHF | . | TRBJ1-5 | . | 13 | TRBV6-5
TGTGCCAGCAGCTTGTGGCGGGGTGGGAACACCGGGGAGCTGTTTTTT | CASSLWRGGNTGELFF | . | TRBJ2-2 | . | 16 | TRBV7-9
TGCGCCAGCAGTGAGTTTCGGACAGGCGAGCAGTACTTC | CASSEFRTGEQYF | . | TRBJ2-7 | TRBD1 | 13 | TRBV10-2
TGTGCCAGCAGCGGACTGTACGAGCAGTACTTC | CASSGLYEQYF | . | TRBJ2-7 | . | 11 | TRBV7-9
TGTGCCAGCAGCTTAGCGCGGGCTAGCGGGGATAATGAGCAGTTCTTC | CASSLARASGDNEQFF | once | TRBJ2-1 | TRBD2 | 16 | TRBV7-6
TGCGCCAGCAGCCTGCCGGGAAGTCTGTTCTTC | CASSLPGSLFF | . | TRBJ2-1 | . | 11 | TRBV4-3
TGTGCCAGCAGCCGTACACACACCGGGGAGCTGTTTTTT | CASSRTHTGELFF | few | TRBJ2-2 | . | 13 | TRBV5-6
TGTGCCAGCAGTCGGGAGGGGGAAGCCTACGAGCAGTACTTC | CASSREGEAYEQYF | . | TRBJ2-7 | TRBD2 | 14 | TRBV11-3
TGTGCCAGCAGTACCAGTTGGGGCGGCGACTACAATGAGCAGTTCTTC | CASSTSWGGDYNEQFF | once | TRBJ2-1 | . | 16 | TRBV28
TGCAGCGTTGCCGCGTATTTGGGCACAGATACGCAGTATTTT | CSVAAYLGTDTQYF | once | TRBJ2-3 | . | 14 | TRBV29-1
TGTGCCACCCTACTCGGGATTTCCTACGAGCAGTACTTC | CATLLGISYEQYF | . | TRBJ2-7 | . | 13 | TRBV6-6
TGTGCCAGCAGTTTATCGGGGACAGGGGACTCCTACGAGCAGTACTTC | CASSLSGTGDSYEQYF | . | TRBJ2-7 | TRBD1 | 16 | TRBV27
TGTGCCAGCAGCTTGGGGCCCTCCTACAATGAGCAGTTCTTC | CASSLGPSYNEQFF | . | TRBJ2-1 | . | 14 | TRBV5-6
TGTGCCAGCAGCCCGTCCCACCAGGCTCAGTACTTC | CASSPSHQAQYF | . | TRBJ2-5 | . | 12 | TRBV7-2
TGTGCCAGCAGCGAGGGACAGTACACCGGGGAGCTGTTTTTT | CASSEGQYTGELFF | few | TRBJ2-2 | TRBD1 | 14 | TRBV11-2
TGTGCCAGCAGCTTATTGCTAGCTGAGAAGGATGAGCAGTTCTTC | CASSLLLAEKDEQFF | . | TRBJ2-1 | . | 15 | TRBV7-9
TGTGCCAGCAGCTTGGGGTCCGGGACAGGGGGGTCCGGCGAGCAGTACTTC | CASSLGSGTGGSGEQYF | . | TRBJ2-7 | TRBD1 | 17 | TRBV5-6
TGTGCCAGCAGCTCGGAGGTTCCGGGTTGGCTGTTTTTT | CASSSEVPGWLFF | . | TRBJ2-2 | . | 13 | TRBV7-8
. | CASKWGDGAPGEYF | . | TRBJ2-7 | . | 14 | TRBV27
TGTGCCAGCAGTGTGTTACACTCTGGAAACACCATATATTTT | CASSVLHSGNTIYF | . | TRBJ1-3 | . | 14 | TRBV2
TGCAGCGTTGAATCGTTTGGCGGGAGAGGGTACGAGCAGTACTTC | CSVESFGGRGYEQYF | many | TRBJ2-7 | TRBD2 | 15 | TRBV29-1
TGTGCCAGCAGAGGGCCCCGGGGGGGGGTAAATGGCTACACCTTC | CASRGPRGGVNGYTF | . | TRBJ1-2 | . | 15 | TRBV5-4
TGTGCCAGCAGCCGGGGGGCGGGAGTGGAGAATGAGCAGTTCTTC | CASSRGAGVENEQFF | . | TRBJ2-1 | . | 15 | TRBV7-9
TGCAGCGTTGAAGACAGGGGGGACTATGGCTACACCTTC | CSVEDRGDYGYTF | once | TRBJ1-2 | TRBD1 | 13 | TRBV29-1
TGCGCCAGCAGCTTGGATAGTGGGCTAGGGGGGGGTGAGCAGTTCTTC | CASSLDSGLGGGEQFF | few | TRBJ2-1 | . | 16 | TRBV5-1
TGTGCCACCAGCAAAGAGGGCCCAGGGTCGAGCAATCAGCCCCAGCATTTT | CATSKEGPGSSNQPQHF | . | TRBJ1-5 | . | 17 | TRBV15